This T cell receptor beta chain was obtained from a study of blood T cell repertoires in COVID-19. Study-wide background: Samples taken during acute and convalescent COVID-19 were collected in the United States, Italy and Spain. PBMCs, B-cell-depleted T cells, or T cells provided the cDNA or gDNA that made up the material.

Per the authors' pipeline: Reference gene primer amplification gave estimated nucleated cell counts. Clones were sequenced by immunoSEQ multiplex PCR, and TCRdb holds only the in-frame ones, with some missing. The V and J calls and clone size come from that table; D and trimming were worked out from the DNA. The top ten clones hold over 45% of a sample with almost 70,000 clones, about four fifths of them seen once. The germline V gene encodes CDR1 LNHDA and CDR2 SQIVND (reference sequence). The CDR3 is made up of 16 amino acids. The ends were cut back, 6 bases at V and 0 bases at J, with 17 bases in the middle.

The receptor was derived from a human donor in a cohort sampled during active COVID-19. Sequenced input: peripheral blood. This sequence joins TRBV19 and TRBJ1-1; D uncertain. CDR3 protein: CASSEEARTMNTEAFF. DNA for the CDR3: TGTGCCAGTAGCGAAGAAGCCCGTACCATGAACACTGAAGCTTTCTTT. The full variable domain, in which reference TRBV19 and TRBJ1-1 provide the parts outside the CDR3, is DGGITQSPKYLFRKEGQNVTLSCEQNLNHDAMYWYRQDPGQGLRLIYYSQIVNDFQKGDIAEGYSVSREKKESFPLTVTSAQKNPTAFYLCASSEEARTMNTEAFFGQGTRLTVV.